Listed below are T cell receptor beta chains from one sample, sequenced in a study of blood T cell repertoires in COVID-19. Sequencing used immunoSEQ multiplex PCR; TCRdb keeps in-frame clones, though not all of them. The sample consists of under 250,000 clones, 89% of them appearing once. Sequenced input: PBMCs or T cells enriched from blood (not recorded which). The receptor source for this set is a woman in her twenties or thirties with acute COVID-19. The CDR3 runs from the conserved cysteine through the conserved F or W. The D gene is left open where the match is weak. Size values are once, few and many counts, or a class for expanded clones, and some rows have none.

V	length	J	size	D	DNA	CDR3
TRBV5-1	15	TRBJ2-3	.	TRBD1	TGCGCCAGCAGCCGTATCGGACAGGGGACAGATACGCAGTATTTT	CASSRIGQGTDTQYF
TRBV7-2	15	TRBJ1-5	.	.	TGTGCCAGCGCCTCAGGTCGGATTAGCAATCAGCCCCAGCATTTT	CASASGRISNQPQHF
TRBV29-1	11	TRBJ1-2	.	.	TGCAGCGGGGCGGGAAACTATGGCTACACCTTC	CSGAGNYGYTF
TRBV5-1	16	TRBJ2-1	.	.	TGCGCCAGCAGCTTGGCCGGGGACTCCCTGAGCGGGTGGCAGTTCTTC	CASSLAGDSLSGWQFF
TRBV7-9	15	TRBJ1-2	.	TRBD1	TGTGCCAGCAGCGGGTGGGACAGGGGGAAAGAGGGCTACACCTTC	CASSGWDRGKEGYTF
TRBV19	15	TRBJ2-2	.	TRBD1	TGTGCCAGTAGTTCGGGACAGGTGAACACCGGGGAGCTGTTTTTT	CASSSGQVNTGELFF
TRBV9	13	TRBJ2-7	.	TRBD1	TGTGCCAGCAGCGCTGGGGACAGGGTTGAGCAGTACTTC	CASSAGDRVEQYF
TRBV4-3	14	TRBJ1-1	.	.	TGCGCCAGCAGCCAAGTTGGGGGGTCGACTGAAGCTTTCTTT	CASSQVGGSTEAFF
TRBV4-1	15	TRBJ2-2	many	.	TGCGCCAGCAGCCAAGAAGCGCATGACGGTAGGGAGCTGTTTTTT	CASSQEAHDGRELFF
TRBV7-9	14	TRBJ1-1	.	TRBD1	TGTGCCAGCAGCGGGCAGGGGGCTGGCACTGAAGCTTTCTTT	CASSGQGAGTEAFF
TRBV29-1	13	TRBJ1-1	.	.	TGCAGCGTTGTTGCAGGGGTGAACACTGAAGCTTTCTTT	CSVVAGVNTEAFF
TRBV2	15	TRBJ1-3	.	.	TGTGCCAGCAGTGAACTCTTTTTCTCTGGAAACACCATATATTTT	CASSELFFSGNTIYF
TRBV29-1	11	TRBJ2-7	.	.	TGCAGCGTTGCCAGGGGTGGCGAGCAGTACTTC	CSVARGGEQYF
TRBV7-9	15	TRBJ2-5	.	.	TGTGCCAGCAGCTCCCAAGGGGGGGTGCGAGAGACCCAGTACTTC	CASSSQGGVRETQYF
TRBV5-1	18	TRBJ2-1	.	TRBD2	TGCGCCAGCAGCCCTCTCCGCAGCGGGGGGCCCACCTACAATGAGCAGTTCTTC	CASSPLRSGGPTYNEQFF
TRBV11-2	15	TRBJ2-7	.	TRBD1	TGTGCCAGCAGCGCGGGACAGGGCGGCTCCTACGAGCAGTACTTC	CASSAGQGGSYEQYF
TRBV29-1	13	TRBJ2-1	.	.	TGCAGCGTTGGAAGTTCCACATACAATGAGCAGTTCTTC	CSVGSSTYNEQFF
TRBV5-1	13	TRBJ1-2	.	TRBD1	TGCGCCAGCAGCACCGGACAGGGAGGTGGCTACACCTTC	CASSTGQGGGYTF
TRBV6-5	15	TRBJ1-6	.	TRBD1	TGTGCCAGCAGCCTTGACAGGGGTGCGAATTCACCCCTCCACTTT	CASSLDRGANSPLHF
TRBV6-5	15	TRBJ1-4	.	.	TGTGCCAGCGGCCTCTGGAGGGGCGATGGTGAAAAACTGTTTTTT	CASGLWRGDGEKLFF
TRBV2	16	TRBJ2-2	.	TRBD1	TGTGCCAGCAGTCTAGAGGGGGCCCTTAACACCGGGGAGCTGTTTTTT	CASSLEGALNTGELFF
TRBV7-2	15	TRBJ2-1	.	TRBD2	TGTGCCAGCAGCAGACTTAGCGGGGGGGCGAATGAGCAGTTCTTC	CASSRLSGGANEQFF
TRBV6-5	13	TRBJ2-5	.	TRBD2	TGTGCCAGCAGCCGAAGCGGGGGGAATCTTTGGTACTTC	CASSRSGGNLWYF
TRBV30	16	TRBJ1-4	.	.	TGTGCCTGGGGGAAGGCCCTTGGAGGGTCTAATGAAAAACTGTTTTTT	CAWGKALGGSNEKLFF
TRBV29-1	14	TRBJ1-1	.	TRBD1	TGCAGCGTTGAAGAAGGACCAGGGGGCACTGAAGCTTTCTTT	CSVEEGPGGTEAFF
TRBV5-6	14	TRBJ1-2	.	.	TGTGCCAGCAGCTTGGCCGAGGTTCTCTATGGCTACACCTTC	CASSLAEVLYGYTF
TRBV2	12	TRBJ2-5	.	.	TGTGCCAGCAGTGACTACCAAGAGACCCAGTACTTC	CASSDYQETQYF
TRBV29-1	13	TRBJ1-1	.	.	TGCAGCGTTGATCGGGATAGGGAGACTGAAGCTTTCTTT	CSVDRDRETEAFF
TRBV7-9	15	TRBJ2-7	.	TRBD1	TGTGCCAGCAGCGCCGTAGGGACAGGGGGACACGAGCAGTACTTC	CASSAVGTGGHEQYF
TRBV6-1	14	TRBJ1-5	.	TRBD1	TGTGCCAGCAGTGAGACAGGGAAAAATCAGCCCCAGCATTTT	CASSETGKNQPQHF
TRBV11-2	13	TRBJ2-7	.	.	TGTGCCAGCAGCTTCGTAAGGAGCTACGAGCAGTACTTC	CASSFVRSYEQYF
TRBV5-1	15	TRBJ1-2	.	TRBD1	TGCGCCAGCAGCTTGGGGGACAGAGGGATCTATGGCTACACCTTC	CASSLGDRGIYGYTF
TRBV7-9	16	TRBJ2-5	.	TRBD2	TGTGCCAGCAGCTTAGTGTGGACTAGCGACCAAGAGACCCAGTACTTC	CASSLVWTSDQETQYF
TRBV28	15	TRBJ1-6	few	TRBD1	TGTGCCAGCACCCCAGCTGACAGGGGGTCTTCACCCCTCCACTTT	CASTPADRGSSPLHF
TRBV9	13	TRBJ1-4	.	.	TGTGCCAGCAGCGGGGGGCGCGGTGAAAAACTGTTTTTT	CASSGGRGEKLFF
TRBV5-5	15	TRBJ1-1	.	.	TGTGCCAGCAGCTTAGTTGGCAGGCCGAACACTGAAGCTTTCTTT	CASSLVGRPNTEAFF
TRBV11-2	14	TRBJ1-1	.	.	TGTGCCAGCAGCTGGGCCAGGGAGGGCACTGAAGCTTTCTTT	CASSWAREGTEAFF